This T cell receptor beta chain was identified in a study of T cells in Graves' hyperthyroidism and ophthalmopathy. Germline V CDR1 and CDR2: SGHRS, YFSETQ. V shed 1 base and J shed 3 bases, with 13 bases lying between them. The CDR3 length is 15 residues. The investigators amplified TCR beta CDR3 regions from RNA transcripts. RT-PCR in the first round (using the HTBI primer set) targeted the TCR CDR3. TCRdb reprocessed the multiplex PCR reads via MiXCR and lists one record per CDR3 protein. The data show around 340,000 distinct CDR3 sequences, roughly 15% seen once. This clonotype was detected ten times or more.

The rearrangement links TRBV5-1 to TRBJ1-1, with D unclear. This receptor was obtained from a young man with Graves' hyperthyroidism. The sequenced material came from blood. CDR3 residues: CASSLSAGRHTEAFF. The CDR3, as DNA: TGCGCCAGCAGCTTGTCGGCAGGCCGCCACACTGAAGCTTTCTTT.